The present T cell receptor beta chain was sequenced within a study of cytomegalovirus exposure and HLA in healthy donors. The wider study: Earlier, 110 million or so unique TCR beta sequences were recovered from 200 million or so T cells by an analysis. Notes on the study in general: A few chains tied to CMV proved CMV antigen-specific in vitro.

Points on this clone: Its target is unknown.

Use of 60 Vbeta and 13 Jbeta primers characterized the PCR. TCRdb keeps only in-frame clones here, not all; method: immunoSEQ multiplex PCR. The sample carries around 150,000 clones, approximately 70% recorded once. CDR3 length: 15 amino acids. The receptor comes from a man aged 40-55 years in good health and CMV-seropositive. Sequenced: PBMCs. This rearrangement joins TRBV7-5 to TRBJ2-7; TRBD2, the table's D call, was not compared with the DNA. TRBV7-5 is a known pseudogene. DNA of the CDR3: TGTGCCAGAATCGCGGGGGACACTGAGGTTACTGGGCAGTACTTC. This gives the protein CARIAGDTEVTGQYF.